Shown below are 30 T cell receptor beta chains from a single sample sequenced in a study of shared clonotypes between healthy human individuals. The data were produced by immunoSEQ multiplex PCR, yet TCRdb's version contains in-frame clones alone and is incomplete. The sample carries 2 million to 3 million clones, 93% recorded once. Material for sequencing was naive CD4+ T cells from PBMCs. The subset is: CD45RA+ positively selected. The receptors were gathered from a man aged 18 to 29 in good health. Some clones in this sample may be carry-over from other donors' samples.

V usage is TRBV28 and J usage is TRBJ2-5, with 9 bases aligning to TRBD1. V was pared by 5 bases and J by 5 bases, with 18 bases of the junction left unmatched. This CDR3 comprises 18 residues. Germline V gives CDR1 MDHEN, CDR2 SYDVKM. The chain's CDR3 is CASSRSWRGQGRSETQYF. The CDR3 DNA follows: TGTGCCAGCAGTCGATCCTGGAGGGGACAGGGACGTTCGGAGACCCAGTACTTC.

This chain links TRBV18 with TRBJ2-1, with TRBD2 matching over 10 bases. V lost 0 bases, J lost 4 bases, and 6 bases stayed unmatched. The CDR3 sequence is 17 residues long. The germline V gene encodes CDR1 KGHSH and CDR2 LQKENI. The CDR3 loop reads CASSPPISGRQYNEQFF. In nucleotides, the CDR3 is TGTGCCAGCTCACCACCGATTAGCGGGAGGCAGTACAATGAGCAGTTCTTC.

The chain recombines TRBV5-1 with TRBJ2-3, with 7 bases aligning to TRBD1. The CDR3 runs 14 residues. Trimming removed 7 bases from V and 3 bases from J; junction bases left unmatched: 8. The germline CDR1 and CDR2 sequences are SGHRS and YFSETQ. The CDR3 spells CASGPTGETDTQYF. CDR3 sequence (DNA): TGCGCCAGCGGCCCTACAGGGGAAACAGATACGCAGTATTTT. Filled out from reference TRBV5-1 and TRBJ2-3, the complete variable domain reads KAGVTQTPRYLIKTRGQQVTLSCSPISGHRSVSWYQQTPGQGLQFLFEYFSETQRNKGNFPGRFSGRQFSNSRSEMNVSTLELGDSALYLCASGPTGETDTQYFGPGTRLTVL.

This chain joins TRBV19 and TRBJ2-1; D gene unclear. CDR3 size: 14 residues. Trimming cost V 8 bases and J 8 bases, with 19 bases left between them. Germline CDR1 is LNHDA and CDR2 is SQIVND (reference sequence). The CDR3 DNA is TGTGCCAGTGCGCCCCCGGGTCGTTTGGATGAGCAGTTCTTC. Translated: CASAPPGRLDEQFF. Supplemented by reference TRBV19 and TRBJ2-1, the full variable domain reads DGGITQSPKYLFRKEGQNVTLSCEQNLNHDAMYWYRQDPGQGLRLIYYSQIVNDFQKGDIAEGYSVSREKKESFPLTVTSAQKNPTAFYLCASAPPGRLDEQFFGPGTRLTVL.

The V call is TRBV4-1, the J call TRBJ2-3; TRBD2 matches 8 bases. CDR3 length: 19 residues. After removal of 3 bases from V and 2 bases from J, the junction contained 16 bases not matched to a gene. Germline CDR1 and CDR2: MGHRA and YSYEKL. The CDR3 protein is CASSQQIVGLAGHTDTQYF. In nucleotides, the CDR3 is TGCGCCAGCAGCCAGCAAATTGTGGGATTAGCGGGGCACACAGATACGCAGTATTTT.

This chain joins TRBV6-5 and TRBJ1-3; D unresolved. V lost 2 bases and J lost 0, with 5 bases in between. The CDR3 is 14 amino acids. The germline CDR1 and CDR2 sequences are MNHEY and SVGAGI. CDR3 loop: CASSYELSGNTIYF. DNA for the CDR3: TGTGCCAGCAGTTACGAACTCTCTGGAAACACCATATATTTT.

The rearrangement links TRBV4-1 to TRBJ2-1; a weak D match, TRBD2 (5 bases). This CDR3 spans 16 amino acids. Trimming removed 4 bases from V and 8 bases from J, with 21 bases in between. Germline CDR1 and CDR2: MGHRA and YSYEKL. As DNA, the CDR3 is TGCGCCAGCAGCCCATACCCCCATAGGGAGCGGTATGAGCAGTTCTTC. Encoded protein: CASSPYPHRERYEQFF.

As concerns this clone: Other DNA sequences in this sample translate to the same CDR3. The chain recombines TRBV6-5 with TRBJ2-5, with TRBD2 matching over 7 bases. This CDR3 is 15 amino acids long. The ends lost 0 bases at V and 3 bases at J; junction bases unmatched: 4. Germline V gives CDR1 MNHEY, CDR2 SVGAGI. The CDR3 coding sequence is TGTGCCAGCAGTTACTCGGCGGGAGTTGAAGAGACCCAGTACTTC. Translation: CASSYSAGVEETQYF.

The chain carries TRBV30 and TRBJ2-7, with TRBD1 matching 7 bases. With V trimmed by 2 bases and J by 4 bases, 5 bases remained unmatched. The CDR3 contains 13 residues. Germline assignment: CDR1 GTSNPN and CDR2 SVGIG (reference sequence). CDR3 coding DNA: TGTGCCTGGAGTCGGGACAGAACATACGAGCAGTACTTC. Its translation: CAWSRDRTYEQYF.

The chain recombines TRBV5-1 with TRBJ2-1, with TRBD2 matching 7 bases. The germline CDR1 and CDR2 sequences are SGHRS and YFSETQ. CDR3 length: 13 amino acids. The trim removed 5 bases at V and 10 bases at J, leaving 9 bases unmatched. CDR3: CASSRTSAREQFF. CDR3 nucleotide sequence: TGCGCCAGCAGTCGAACTAGCGCAAGGGAGCAGTTCTTC.

The chain couples TRBV5-4 to TRBJ2-3; TRBD2 matches at 12 bases. The CDR3 is 17 amino acids. Trimming took 5 bases from V and 0 from J; bases not matched to a gene: 7. Germline CDR1 is SGHNT and CDR2 is YYREEE (reference sequence). This chain's CDR3 is CASSSRLAGASTDTQYF. The DNA for the CDR3 is TGTGCCAGCAGTTCCCGACTAGCGGGAGCTAGCACAGATACGCAGTATTTT. Full variable domain (rest looked up from reference TRBV5-4 and TRBJ2-3): ETGVTQSPTHLIKTRGQQVTLRCSSQSGHNTVSWYQQALGQGPQFIFQYYREEENGRGNFPPRFSGLQFPNYSSELNVNALELDDSALYLCASSSRLAGASTDTQYFGPGTRLTVL.

This sequence joins TRBV30 and TRBJ2-4; D is uncertain. The CDR3 spans 13 residues. Between the trimmed V and J ends, which lost 1 base and 7 bases, there was a span of 11 bases. Germline-derived CDR1 and CDR2 are GTSNPN and SVGIG (reference sequence). The CDR3 loop reads CAWSAGAQNIQYF. CDR3 coding DNA: TGTGCCTGGAGTGCCGGTGCCCAGAACATTCAGTACTTC.

This clone has just one count. This chain links TRBV7-2 with TRBJ2-3, with TRBD1 as a possible D gene (5 bases). The V end lost 6 bases, the J end lost 3 bases, and 7 bases lay between the germline ends. The CDR3 has 12 residues. The germline V gene encodes CDR1 SGHTA and CDR2 FQGNSA. Written as DNA, the CDR3 is TGTGCCAGCAGACAGGTAACAGATACGCAGTATTTT. This codes for CASRQVTDTQYF. Full variable domain (outside the CDR3, taken from reference TRBV7-2 and TRBJ2-3): GAGVSQSPSNKVTEKGKDVELRCDPISGHTALYWYRQSLGQGLEFLIYFQGNSAPDKSGLPSDRFSAERTGGSVSTLTIQRTQQEDSAVYLCASRQVTDTQYFGPGTRLTVL.

Details on this clone: Other DNA sequences in the same sample also yield this CDR3. The V call is TRBV5-1, the J call TRBJ1-2; weak D call: TRBD1 (5 bases). The CDR3 contains 14 residues. V was trimmed by 0 bases and J by 4 bases, leaving 10 bases between them. CDR1 SGHRS and CDR2 YFSETQ come from the germline V gene. CDR3 sequence reads: CASSLAEGLYGYTF. The CDR3 bases are TGCGCCAGCAGCTTGGCCGAGGGGCTCTATGGCTACACCTTC. Complete variable domain (other parts from reference TRBV5-1 and TRBJ1-2): KAGVTQTPRYLIKTRGQQVTLSCSPISGHRSVSWYQQTPGQGLQFLFEYFSETQRNKGNFPGRFSGRQFSNSRSEMNVSTLELGDSALYLCASSLAEGLYGYTFGSGTRLTVV.

This chain connects TRBV5-1 to TRBJ1-2, with TRBD1 as a possible D gene (5 bases). This CDR3 is 15 amino acids long. Germline V gene lookup returns CDR1 SGHRS and CDR2 YFSETQ. The V end was cut by 4 bases, the J end by 6 bases, with 19 bases between. CDR3 coding DNA: TGCGCCAGCAGCCTATGGGACGACGAGTCAGATGGCTACACCTTC. The encoded protein is CASSLWDDESDGYTF. The whole variable domain, filled in from reference TRBV5-1 and TRBJ1-2, reads KAGVTQTPRYLIKTRGQQVTLSCSPISGHRSVSWYQQTPGQGLQFLFEYFSETQRNKGNFPGRFSGRQFSNSRSEMNVSTLELGDSALYLCASSLWDDESDGYTFGSGTRLTVV.

V is TRBV5-1 and J is TRBJ2-7; no clear D gene. V lost 4 bases, J lost 0 bases, and 14 bases lay in between. CDR3 length: 15 amino acids. Germline CDR1 SGHRS, CDR2 YFSETQ. Here the CDR3 reads CASSTWMGSSYEQYF. The CDR3 bases are TGCGCCAGCAGCACCTGGATGGGAAGCTCCTACGAGCAGTACTTC. The variable domain in full, completed from reference TRBV5-1 and TRBJ2-7, reads KAGVTQTPRYLIKTRGQQVTLSCSPISGHRSVSWYQQTPGQGLQFLFEYFSETQRNKGNFPGRFSGRQFSNSRSEMNVSTLELGDSALYLCASSTWMGSSYEQYFGPGTRLTVT.

V is TRBV2 and J is TRBJ2-1, with no clear D. CDR3 length equals 13 residues. The germline CDR1 and CDR2 sequences are SNHLY and FYNNEI. V lost 8 bases, J lost 4 bases, and 12 bases lay in between. The CDR3 reads CASCSKSYNEQFF. In DNA, the CDR3 is TGTGCCAGCTGCAGTAAGTCTTACAATGAGCAGTTCTTC.

V gene TRBV11-3 combines with J gene TRBJ2-1, with 10 bases aligning to TRBD2. Germline assignment: CDR1 SGHNT and CDR2 YENEEA. The length of the CDR3 is 15 residues. Trimming removed 2 bases from V and 7 bases from J; junction bases left unmatched: 5. The CDR3 sequence is CASSLSGRAGNEQFF. Here the CDR3 DNA reads TGTGCCAGCAGCTTAAGCGGGAGGGCGGGGAATGAGCAGTTCTTC.

The V gene is TRBV5-5, the J gene TRBJ1-5; D unresolved. The length of the CDR3 is 14 residues. The V and J ends lost 0 bases and 0 bases respectively, with 4 bases between them. Germline values: CDR1 SGHKS, CDR2 YYEKEE (reference sequence). This CDR3 reads CASSLGGSNQPQHF. CDR3 in DNA: TGTGCCAGCAGCTTGGGCGGTAGCAATCAGCCCCAGCATTTT.

Comment on this clone: This same CDR3 is encoded by further DNA sequences in the sample. The CDR3 DNA reads as TGTGCCAGCAGCCGGACTAGCGGGAGTCAAGAGACCCAGTACTTC. Amino acid sequence: CASSRTSGSQETQYF. The chain employs TRBV7-3 and TRBJ2-5; TRBD2 matches 13 bases. CDR1 is SGHTA, CDR2 FQGTGA, per germline. Trimming took 5 bases from V and 2 from J; bases not matched to a gene: 2. CDR3 length equals 15 residues.

This clone came up once. The chain carries TRBV5-1 and TRBJ2-3, with D maybe TRBD1 (6 bases). The CDR3 covers 14 residues. Germline CDR1 reads SGHRS; CDR2 reads YFSETQ. V dropped 7 bases and J dropped 1 base, with 13 bases sitting between them. The CDR3 sequence: CASLQGPGTDTQYF. In nucleotides, the CDR3 is TGCGCCAGCCTACAGGGTCCGGGCACAGATACGCAGTATTTT. The full variable domain, its missing parts supplied by reference TRBV5-1 and TRBJ2-3, is KAGVTQTPRYLIKTRGQQVTLSCSPISGHRSVSWYQQTPGQGLQFLFEYFSETQRNKGNFPGRFSGRQFSNSRSEMNVSTLELGDSALYLCASLQGPGTDTQYFGPGTRLTVL.

CDR3 bases: TGTGCCAGCTCAACTACCGGGACTAGCGGGAGGACCGTTCGGGAGCAGTACTTC. This sequence encodes CASSTTGTSGRTVREQYF. The chain carries TRBV27 and TRBJ2-7; TRBD2 matches at 15 bases. The germline CDR1 and CDR2 sequences are MNHEY and SMNVEV (reference sequence). Trimming took 8 bases from V and 7 from J; bases not matched to a gene: 18. This CDR3 region has 18 residues.

The chain links TRBV14 to TRBJ2-2; D ambiguous. The CDR3 contains 13 residues. CDR1 and CDR2 from the germline V gene are SGHDN and FVKESK. V dropped 2 bases and J dropped 7 bases, with 8 bases sitting between them. This CDR3 reads CASSQHLSGELFF. CDR3 sequence (DNA): TGTGCCAGCAGCCAACACCTTAGCGGGGAGCTGTTTTTT.

The rearrangement uses TRBV5-5 and TRBJ2-1; 13 nucleotides align to TRBD2. V was clipped by 4 bases and J by 2 bases; unmatched bases: 12. CDR3 length equals 19 residues. From germline, CDR1 is SGHKS and CDR2 YYEKEE (reference sequence). CDR3 sequence reads: CASSPSGTSGIFTYNEQFF. Written as DNA, the CDR3 is TGTGCCAGCAGCCCTAGCGGGACTAGCGGGATCTTTACCTACAATGAGCAGTTCTTC.

In its sample, this clone was seen once. This chain uses TRBV10-3 with TRBJ2-5; D unresolved. The germline V and J ends were trimmed by 10 bases and 5 bases, with 17 bases remaining between them. Germline V CDR1 and CDR2: ENHRY, SYGVKD. This CDR3 contains 13 residues. DNA of the CDR3: TGTGCCACCCGAGGCGACACCCTCGAGACCCAGTACTTC. This translates into CATRGDTLETQYF.

V usage is TRBV6-4 and J usage is TRBJ2-1, with TRBD2 identical over 8 bases. The germline V gene encodes CDR1 MRHNA and CDR2 SNTAGT. The trim removed 6 bases at V and 4 bases at J, leaving 2 bases unmatched. This CDR3 is built from 13 residues. CDR3 coding DNA: TGTGCCAGCAGCGGGAGGGATTACAATGAGCAGTTCTTC. This sequence encodes CASSGRDYNEQFF.

The chain is built from TRBV5-1 and TRBJ2-5, with a possible D match to TRBD2 (5 bases). The germline gives CDR1 SGHRS, CDR2 YFSETQ. Deletions cut 3 bases from V and 5 bases from J, with 11 bases between. The CDR3 length is 13 residues. CDR3 protein: CASSSSGDETQYF. DNA for the CDR3: TGCGCCAGCAGCTCCTCCGGGGATGAGACCCAGTACTTC.

The J gene is TRBJ1-5, the V gene TRBV4-1, with D uncertain. The CDR3 is 16 amino acids. Between the trimmed V and J ends, which lost 0 bases and 0 bases, there was a span of 9 bases. The V gene's germline CDR1 is MGHRA and CDR2 YSYEKL. The CDR3 DNA follows: TGCGCCAGCAGCCAAGATGGGTCCACTAGCAATCAGCCCCAGCATTTT. As protein: CASSQDGSTSNQPQHF.

Details on this clone: The same CDR3 also results from other DNA sequences found in this sample. This chain links TRBV7-3 with TRBJ2-2, with unresolved D. The CDR3 totals 14 residues. Germline values: CDR1 SGHTA, CDR2 FQGTGA. Trimming stripped 4 bases from V and 0 bases from J, with 6 bases between. CDR3 sequence (DNA): TGTGCCAGCAGCTCACAAGCGAACACCGGGGAGCTGTTTTTT. Its protein product is CASSSQANTGELFF.

The rearrangement links TRBV5-1 to TRBJ2-1; TRBD1 is a possible D gene (5 bases). This CDR3 comprises 15 residues. Germline CDR1 is SGHRS and CDR2 is YFSETQ. Trimming pared 5 bases from V and 2 bases from J, leaving 14 bases between. The CDR3 DNA reads TGCGCCAGCAGTATTACTTCAGGGACCTACAATGAGCAGTTCTTC. Amino acids: CASSITSGTYNEQFF. The variable domain in full, completed from reference TRBV5-1 and TRBJ2-1, reads KAGVTQTPRYLIKTRGQQVTLSCSPISGHRSVSWYQQTPGQGLQFLFEYFSETQRNKGNFPGRFSGRQFSNSRSEMNVSTLELGDSALYLCASSITSGTYNEQFFGPGTRLTVL.